The 11 T cell receptor beta chains reported below all come from one sample, sequenced in a study of radiation and T cells in renal cell carcinoma. The treatment: treatment-naive control, cytoreductive nephrectomy. Method: immunoSEQ multiplex PCR; TCRdb's copy keeps in-frame clones and lacks some. The sample contains approximately 5,000 clones, 68% of which appear only once. The material was tumor tissue, obtained from a patient whose treatment was nephrectomy without radiotherapy. All receptors come from a human donor with renal cell carcinoma.

The DNA for the CDR3 is TGTGCCAGCAGCCAGGAGGCCTTGCAGAACACTGAAGCTTTCTTT. As protein: CASSQEALQNTEAFF. V usage is TRBV14 and J usage is TRBJ1-1; no definite D call. Trimming left V 3 bases short and J 1 base short, with 12 bases between. This CDR3 contains 15 residues. CDR1 is SGHDN, CDR2 FVKESK, per germline.

This clone was seen more than once but under ten times. The chain joins TRBV2 to TRBJ2-3, with TRBD1 as a possible D gene (6 bases). CDR1 is SNHLY and CDR2 is FYNNEI in the germline V gene. V was trimmed by 5 bases and J by 4 bases, leaving 16 bases between them. This CDR3 comprises 15 residues. The CDR3 coding sequence is TGTGCCAGCAGTAGTTTAGGGGGTCCCGCAGATACGCAGTATTTT. Amino acid sequence: CASSSLGGPADTQYF. Using reference TRBV2 and TRBJ2-3 for the parts outside the CDR3, the full variable domain is EPEVTQTPSHQVTQMGQEVILRCVPISNHLYFYWYRQILGQKVEFLVSFYNNEISEKSEIFDDQFSVERPDGSNFTLKIRSTKLEDSAMYFCASSSLGGPADTQYFGPGTRLTVL.

V is TRBV5-5 and J is TRBJ1-1; D unclear. CDR1 and CDR2 (germline): SGHKS, YYEKEE (reference sequence). Trimming stripped 0 bases from V and 1 base from J, with 4 bases between. This CDR3 region has 13 residues. CDR3 amino acids: CASSLVANTEAFF. The CDR3 DNA follows: TGTGCCAGCAGCTTGGTGGCGAACACTGAAGCTTTCTTT. The full variable domain, rest sourced from reference TRBV5-5 and TRBJ1-1, is DAGVTQSPTHLIKTRGQQVTLRCSPISGHKSVSWYQQVLGQGPQFIFQYYEKEERGRGNFPDRFSARQFPNYSSELNVNALLLGDSALYLCASSLVANTEAFFGQGTRLTVV.

The chain is built from TRBV11-2 and TRBJ2-1; 12 bases map to TRBD2. With V trimmed by 0 bases and J by 7 bases, 16 bases remained unmatched. CDR1 is SGHAT, CDR2 FQNNGV, per germline. The CDR3 extends over 20 amino acids. The CDR3 is CASSLEAGLAGGPFSNEQFF. CDR3 DNA: TGTGCCAGCAGCTTAGAAGCAGGGCTAGCGGGAGGGCCCTTTAGTAATGAGCAGTTCTTC.

The sample holds one count of this clone. CDR3: CASSFALTTETQYF. CDR3 in DNA: TGTGCCAGCAGCTTCGCGCTGACGACAGAGACCCAGTACTTC. The V call is TRBV11-2, the J call TRBJ2-5; no firm D call. Trimming pared 3 bases from V and 4 bases from J, leaving 12 bases between. There are 14 residues in the CDR3. The V gene's germline CDR1 is SGHAT and CDR2 FQNNGV.

This clone is labeled as large. This chain connects TRBV2 to TRBJ1-2; no clear D. The CDR3 is 11 amino acids. Germline CDR1 is SNHLY and CDR2 is FYNNEI. The V gene lost 6 bases and the J gene lost 5 bases, with 7 bases spanning the gap. DNA of the CDR3: TGTGCCAGCAGCCCAGGTTATGGCTACACCTTC. Amino acid sequence: CASSPGYGYTF.

The CDR3 is CASSYGPPGDGYTF. CDR3 sequence (DNA): TGTGCCAGCAGTTACGGTCCCCCCGGGGATGGCTACACCTTC. The V call is TRBV6-5, the J call TRBJ1-2; D is unresolved. V was cut by 2 bases and J by 6 bases, with 13 bases left in between. The CDR3 sequence is 14 residues long. Germline loops: CDR1 MNHEY, CDR2 SVGAGI.

The gene calls are TRBV2 and TRBJ2-1; 7 bases are shared with TRBD2. The junction had 11 bases not matched to a gene; V was cut back by 10 bases and J by 2 bases. The CDR3 extends over 15 amino acids. The V gene's germline CDR1 is SNHLY and CDR2 FYNNEI. The CDR3 DNA reads as TGTGCCACTCAGATTGGGGGAGGGGCCTACAATGAGCAGTTCTTC. The encoded protein is CATQIGGGAYNEQFF. Full variable domain (missing parts from reference TRBV2 and TRBJ2-1): EPEVTQTPSHQVTQMGQEVILRCVPISNHLYFYWYRQILGQKVEFLVSFYNNEISEKSEIFDDQFSVERPDGSNFTLKIRSTKLEDSAMYFCATQIGGGAYNEQFFGPGTRLTVL.

The chain employs TRBV4-3 and TRBJ1-1; 8 bases are shared with TRBD1. J lost 10 bases, V lost 0 bases, and 7 bases had no gene match. The CDR3 sequence is 14 residues long. Germline lookup yields CDR1 LGHNA and CDR2 YSLEER. The CDR3 here is CASSQEGGTGRAFF. In DNA, the CDR3 is TGCGCCAGCAGCCAAGAGGGGGGGACAGGACGAGCTTTCTTT.

V is TRBV18 and J is TRBJ2-5; no firm D call. From germline, CDR1 is KGHSH and CDR2 LQKENI. V lost 2 bases to trimming and J lost 1 base, with 17 bases between them. The CDR3 totals 17 residues. The CDR3 loop is CASSPLATPAPQETQYF. The CDR3 nucleotides read TGTGCCAGCTCACCATTGGCGACCCCTGCTCCCCAAGAGACCCAGTACTTC.

The chain combines TRBV5-4 with TRBJ2-2, with TRBD1 matching over 12 bases. V dropped 4 bases and J dropped 9; count of bases not matched to a gene: 10. The germline CDR1 and CDR2 sequences are SGHNT and YYREEE (reference sequence). The CDR3 runs 16 residues. The CDR3 nucleotides read TGTGCCAGCAGCCCCAATCCGGGACAGGGGGCCAGGGAGCTGTTTTTT. Its protein is CASSPNPGQGARELFF.